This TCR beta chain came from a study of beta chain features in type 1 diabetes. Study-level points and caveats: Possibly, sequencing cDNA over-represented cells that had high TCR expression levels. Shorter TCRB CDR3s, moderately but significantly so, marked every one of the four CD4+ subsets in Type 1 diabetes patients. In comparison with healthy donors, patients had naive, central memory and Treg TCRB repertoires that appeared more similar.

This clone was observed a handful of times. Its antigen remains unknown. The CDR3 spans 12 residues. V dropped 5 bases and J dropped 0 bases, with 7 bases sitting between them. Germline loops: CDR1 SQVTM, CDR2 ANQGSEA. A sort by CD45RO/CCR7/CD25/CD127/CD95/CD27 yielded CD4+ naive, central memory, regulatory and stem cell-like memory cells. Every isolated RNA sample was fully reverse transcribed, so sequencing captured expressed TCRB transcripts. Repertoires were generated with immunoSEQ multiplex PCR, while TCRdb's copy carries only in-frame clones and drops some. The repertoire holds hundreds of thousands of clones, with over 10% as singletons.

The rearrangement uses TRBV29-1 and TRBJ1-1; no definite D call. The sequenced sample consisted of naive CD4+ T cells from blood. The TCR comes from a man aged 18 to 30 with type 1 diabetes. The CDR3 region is CSVFLVNTEAFF. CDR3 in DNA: TGCAGCGTTTTTCTGGTGAACACTGAAGCTTTCTTT.